The 21 T cell receptor beta chains listed next were all sequenced from one sample in a study of blood T cell repertoires in COVID-19. Using immunoSEQ multiplex PCR, the repertoire was profiled, and TCRdb retains in-frame clones only, with some absent. This table holds around 250,000 clones, about 90% found once. The specimen sequenced was PBMCs or T cells enriched from blood (not recorded which). These TCRs come from a human donor in a cohort exposed to, infected with or recovered from COVID-19 (not recorded which). The donor label of this sample is uncertain.

The chain combines TRBV19 with TRBJ2-5; 8 bases match TRBD2. Germline assignment: CDR1 LNHDA and CDR2 SQIVND (reference sequence). The CDR3 spans 14 residues. Trimming took 7 bases from V and 5 from J; bases not matched to a gene: 9. CDR3 sequence: CASTDSGGAETQYF. The CDR3 DNA sequence: TGTGCCAGTACCGACAGCGGGGGAGCGGAGACCCAGTACTTC.

This clone was detected only once. The rearrangement uses TRBV4-1 and TRBJ2-1; the match to TRBD2 covers 8 bases. The length of the CDR3 is 16 residues. From germline, CDR1 is MGHRA and CDR2 YSYEKL. The V segment lost 0 bases and the J segment 5 bases; nucleotides outside the gene matches: 6. The CDR3 is CASSQDLAGDNNEQFF. CDR3 in DNA: TGCGCCAGCAGCCAAGACCTAGCGGGTGATAACAATGAGCAGTTCTTC.

The V call is TRBV5-5, the J call TRBJ2-3; 11 bases align to TRBD1. CDR1 SGHKS and CDR2 YYEKEE come from the germline V gene (reference sequence). The CDR3 is made up of 17 amino acids. V trimming: 4 bases; J trimming: 4 bases; junction bases outside the gene matches: 11. The CDR3, as DNA: TGTGCCAGCAGCCCTCTTGGGACAGGGGGTCGCGCAGATACGCAGTATTTT. Translated: CASSPLGTGGRADTQYF.

The chain joins TRBV5-1 to TRBJ2-1; 11 positions match TRBD2. This CDR3 region has 16 residues. CDR1 is SGHRS and CDR2 is YFSETQ in the germline V gene. Trimming took 1 base from V and 5 from J; bases not matched to a gene: 5. The CDR3 DNA is TGCGCCAGCAGCTTGAGCACTAGCGGGGGAAACAATGAGCAGTTCTTC. As protein: CASSLSTSGGNNEQFF.

The chain joins TRBV6-4 to TRBJ2-1; D perhaps matches TRBD2 (6 bases). The CDR3 runs to 13 residues. The germline CDR1 and CDR2 sequences are MRHNA and SNTAGT. Trimming removed 5 bases from V and 9 bases from J, with 14 bases in between. CDR3 amino acids: CASSQNSGIEQFF. DNA of the CDR3: TGTGCCAGCAGTCAAAATAGCGGAATTGAGCAGTTCTTC.

The sample holds one count of this clone. The chain couples TRBV19 to TRBJ1-2, with TRBD1 as a possible D gene (6 bases). Germline CDR1 is LNHDA and CDR2 is SQIVND (reference sequence). The CDR3 runs to 15 residues. V lost 3 bases to trimming and J lost 4 bases, with 15 bases between them. CDR3 DNA sequence: TGTGCCAGTAGTATCACTTGGACAGAATCCTATGGCTACACCTTC. The encoded protein is CASSITWTESYGYTF.

The chain is built from TRBV9 and TRBJ2-1; D is possibly TRBD2 (5 bases). The CDR3 runs 14 residues. Germline lookup yields CDR1 SGDLS and CDR2 YYNGEE. V lost 4 bases and J lost 1, with 9 bases in between. DNA for the CDR3: TGTGCCAGCAGCCCCGGGATGTCCTACAATGAGCAGTTCTTC. Protein: CASSPGMSYNEQFF. Filled out from reference TRBV9 and TRBJ2-1, the complete variable domain reads DSGVTQTPKHLITATGQRVTLRCSPRSGDLSVYWYQQSLDQGLQFLIQYYNGEERAKGNILERFSAQQFPDLHSELNLSSLELGDSALYFCASSPGMSYNEQFFGPGTRLTVL.

The chain uses TRBV7-3 and TRBJ2-3; 12 nucleotides line up with TRBD2. CDR1 is SGHTA, CDR2 FQGTGA, per germline. The CDR3 is 16 amino acids. Losses at the gene ends were 4 bases for V and 4 bases for J; bases not matched to a gene: 6. Here the CDR3 reads CASSSLAGGFADTQYF. The DNA of the CDR3 is TGTGCCAGCAGCTCACTAGCGGGGGGTTTCGCAGATACGCAGTATTTT.

This rearrangement joins TRBV18 to TRBJ1-1; no firm D call. V was clipped by 0 bases and J by 5 bases, with 7 bases between them. The germline V gene encodes CDR1 KGHSH and CDR2 LQKENI. This CDR3 contains 13 residues. CDR3 region: CASSPPSGTEAFF. CDR3 DNA: TGTGCCAGCTCACCACCTTCGGGGACTGAAGCTTTCTTT.

The V call is TRBV18, the J call TRBJ1-1; D is ambiguous. The CDR3 loop spans 14 amino acids. The V end lost 2 bases, the J end lost 0 bases, and 7 bases lay between the germline ends. Germline assignment: CDR1 KGHSH and CDR2 LQKENI. Here the CDR3 reads CASSPAGLNTEAFF. The CDR3, as DNA: TGTGCCAGCTCACCAGCAGGCTTGAACACTGAAGCTTTCTTT.

The chain recombines TRBV2 with TRBJ1-2, with TRBD1 as a possible D gene (6 bases). The length of the CDR3 is 16 residues. CDR1 is SNHLY and CDR2 is FYNNEI in the germline V gene. Trimming cost V 0 bases and J 4 bases, with 15 bases left between them. The CDR3 DNA reads as TGTGCCAGCAGTGAAGCCTGGCGGCAGGGGACCTATGGCTACACCTTC. This gives the protein CASSEAWRQGTYGYTF.

This chain joins TRBV24-1 and TRBJ2-7; D possibly corresponds to TRBD1 (5 bases). The V end was cut by 10 bases, the J end by 5 bases, with 11 bases between. Germline CDR1 is KGHDR and CDR2 is SFDVKD. CDR3 size: 11 residues. The CDR3, as DNA: TGTGCCACTCGGCCCAGGGACGAGCAGTACTTC. Residues: CATRPRDEQYF.

The V call is TRBV30, the J call TRBJ2-7, with TRBD1 matching 7 bases. Germline values: CDR1 GTSNPN, CDR2 SVGIG (reference sequence). The V gene end was trimmed by 1 base and the J gene end by 13 bases; junction bases not matched to a gene: 10. The CDR3 consists of 12 residues. CDR3 loop: CAWSEGQVAYYF. CDR3 sequence (DNA): TGTGCCTGGAGTGAAGGACAGGTTGCTTACTACTTC.

The rearrangement joins TRBV19 to TRBJ1-4, with D hard to call. In germline, CDR1 is LNHDA, CDR2 SQIVND (reference sequence). This CDR3 has 15 residues. V was clipped by 4 bases and J by 8 bases, with 17 bases between them. The chain's CDR3 is CASSTGVGSGEKLFF. The DNA of the CDR3 is TGTGCCAGTAGTACCGGCGTTGGGAGTGGGGAAAAACTGTTTTTT.

The rearrangement joins TRBV5-1 to TRBJ2-1, with TRBD2 matching 13 bases. Trimming removed 4 bases from V and 2 bases from J; junction bases left unmatched: 3. The CDR3 spans 16 residues. Germline CDR1 and CDR2: SGHRS and YFSETQ. CDR3 residues: CASSLTSGGTYNEQFF. In nucleotides, the CDR3 is TGCGCCAGCAGCCTGACTAGCGGGGGGACCTACAATGAGCAGTTCTTC.

This chain links TRBV9 with TRBJ1-2, with a tentative D call TRBD1 (6 bases). The germline V and J ends were trimmed by 6 bases and 6 bases, with 21 bases remaining between them. The CDR3 has 15 amino acids. Germline V gene lookup returns CDR1 SGDLS and CDR2 YYNGEE. CDR3 loop: CASKPDSTRLNGYTF. The DNA of the CDR3 is TGTGCCAGCAAGCCGGACAGCACCCGTCTAAATGGCTACACCTTC.

V usage is TRBV7-8 and J usage is TRBJ2-1; 8 nucleotides align to TRBD1. Germline V CDR1 and CDR2: SGHVS, FQNEAQ. The CDR3 is made up of 17 amino acids. V lost 4 bases, J lost 2 bases, and 10 bases stayed unmatched. Here the CDR3 reads CASSSRWRTGPYNEQFF. CDR3 DNA sequence: TGTGCCAGCAGCTCCCGGTGGAGGACAGGGCCCTACAATGAGCAGTTCTTC.

This clone was observed a single time. The chain has TRBV2 and TRBJ1-2; the D gene is possibly TRBD1 (6 bases). CDR1 SNHLY and CDR2 FYNNEI come from the germline V gene. Deletions cut 4 bases from V and 2 bases from J, with 11 bases between. The CDR3 length is 14 residues. For the CDR3, the DNA is TGTGCCAGCAGTGGATACAGGGACAACTATGGCTACACCTTC. This sequence encodes CASSGYRDNYGYTF.

The chain uses TRBV6-5 and TRBJ1-1; D is undetermined. Germline values: CDR1 MNHEY, CDR2 SVGAGI. Trimming pared 6 bases from V and 1 base from J, leaving 15 bases between. CDR3 length equals 15 residues. CDR3 region: CASSSHPNSNTEAFF. The CDR3 DNA sequence: TGTGCCAGCAGCTCCCACCCCAACTCGAACACTGAAGCTTTCTTT.

The chain joins TRBV7-3 to TRBJ1-1; tentatively, D is TRBD1 (6 bases). V lost 0 bases and J 4 bases, leaving 12 bases between the germline ends. Looked up from germline, CDR1 is SGHTA and CDR2 is FQGTGA. The CDR3 loop spans 15 amino acids. CDR3 bases: TGTGCCAGCAGCTTAACAGGGGGATATAGCACTGAAGCTTTCTTT. It codes for CASSLTGGYSTEAFF. The entire variable domain, with the rest obtained from reference TRBV7-3 and TRBJ1-1, is as follows: GAGVSQTPSNKVTEKGKYVELRCDPISGHTALYWYRQSLGQGPEFLIYFQGTGAADDSGLPNDRFFAVRPEGSVSTLKIQRTERGDSAVYLCASSLTGGYSTEAFFGQGTRLTVV.

The chain recombines TRBV28 with TRBJ2-2; TRBD1 matches at 9 bases. This CDR3 spans 15 amino acids. The V segment lost 5 bases and the J segment 5 bases; nucleotides outside the gene matches: 6. Germline V lookup: CDR1 MDHEN, CDR2 SYDVKM. The CDR3 sequence: CASSTGGQGTGELFF. CDR3 sequence (DNA): TGTGCCAGCAGTACAGGGGGCCAGGGAACCGGGGAGCTGTTTTTT.